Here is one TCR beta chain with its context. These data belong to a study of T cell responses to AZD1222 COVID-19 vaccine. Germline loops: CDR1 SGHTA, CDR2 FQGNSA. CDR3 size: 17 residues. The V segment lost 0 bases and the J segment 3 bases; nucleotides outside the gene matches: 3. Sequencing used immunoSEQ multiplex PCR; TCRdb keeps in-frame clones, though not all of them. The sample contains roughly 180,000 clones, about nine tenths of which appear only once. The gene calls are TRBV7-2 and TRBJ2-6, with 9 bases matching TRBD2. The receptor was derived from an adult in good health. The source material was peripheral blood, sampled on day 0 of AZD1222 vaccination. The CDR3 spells CASSLAGGGVGANVLTF. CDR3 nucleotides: TGTGCCAGCAGCTTAGCTGGCGGGGGGGTTGGGGCCAACGTCCTGACTTTC.